The 32 T cell receptor beta chains listed next were all sequenced from one sample in a study of spatial heterogeneity in lung cancer (dated by TCRdb to the late 2010s). What the research found in general, with its limitations: A correlation was observed between the number of expanded intratumoral alpha and beta TCRs and the tumor nonsynonymous mutation count.

Reading the label with the study, this specimen's time point is: sample taken at primary tumor resection. These receptors' targets are unknown. The receptor library was made with 5' RACE. Reads for this sample came from a NextSeq 500. The raw public data were reprocessed by TCRdb itself: fastp quality trimming at Q25, MiXCR clonotype calling, in-frame beta chains only. Each CDR3 protein gets just one entry, which takes the most common genes and DNA from the rows behind it. Across this sample there are over 3,000 distinct CDR3 sequences, with 8% seen only once. The top ten clones comprise approximately 10% of the sample. The sample here was lung tumor tissue, taken at surgery. Receptor source: a male donor with early-stage non-small cell lung cancer.

This clonotype was counted a few times. The J gene is TRBJ2-2, the V gene TRBV5-1, with no clear D. V gave up 4 bases and J gave up 1 base, with 14 bases separating them. The V gene's germline CDR1 is SGHRS and CDR2 YFSETQ. The CDR3 sequence is 16 residues long. The CDR3 sequence: CASSPGGPLNTGELFF. CDR3 bases: TGCGCCAGCAGCCCCGGCGGACCCTTGAACACCGGGGAGCTGTTTTTT. The whole variable domain, filled in from reference TRBV5-1 and TRBJ2-2, reads KAGVTQTPRYLIKTRGQQVTLSCSPISGHRSVSWYQQTPGQGLQFLFEYFSETQRNKGNFPGRFSGRQFSNSRSEMNVSTLELGDSALYLCASSPGGPLNTGELFFGEGSRLTVL.

This clonotype was seen more than once but under ten times. CDR3 amino acids: CASTPTLVRLDTQYF. In DNA form, the CDR3 reads TGTGCCAGTACCCCGACTCTCGTTCGGCTAGATACGCAGTATTTT. The genes are TRBV19 and TRBJ2-3, with D uncertain. V dropped 7 bases and J dropped 5 bases, with 19 bases sitting between them. The germline V gene has CDR1 LNHDA and CDR2 SQIVND (reference sequence). This CDR3 comprises 15 residues.

Sample share makes this clonotype medium-sized. The chain recombines TRBV7-9 with TRBJ1-1; D is undetermined. Germline CDR1 SEHNR, CDR2 FQNEAQ (reference sequence). The CDR3 extends over 15 amino acids. V lost 5 bases, J lost 0 bases, and 13 bases lay in between. This CDR3 is CASSRTGGVNTEAFF. DNA for the CDR3: TGTGCCAGCAGCCGGACGGGTGGTGTGAACACTGAAGCTTTCTTT.

By sample share, this clonotype is medium-sized. V usage is TRBV5-1 and J usage is TRBJ2-1, with 8 positions matching TRBD1. Germline assignment: CDR1 SGHRS and CDR2 YFSETQ. The CDR3 is 14 amino acids. With 7 bases clipped from V and 0 bases from J, the junction kept 3 bases outside the gene matches. This CDR3 is CASGTGGSYNEQFF. CDR3 bases: TGCGCCAGCGGAACAGGGGGCTCCTACAATGAGCAGTTCTTC.

This clonotype is medium-sized in the sample. The rearrangement uses TRBV6-2 or TRBV6-3 and TRBJ2-2; 11 bases are a match to TRBD2. Germline trimming cut 10 bases from V and 1 base from J; bases unmatched to any gene: 5. Germline CDR1 and CDR2: MNHEY and SVGEGT. There are 15 residues in the CDR3. The CDR3 nucleotides read TGTGCCACCGGACTAGCGGGCGAGAACACCGGGGAGCTGTTTTTT. It is translated as CATGLAGENTGELFF.

By its share, this clonotype is medium-sized (0.01 to 0.1%). The rearrangement links TRBV27 to TRBJ2-7; D not certain. In germline, CDR1 is MNHEY, CDR2 SMNVEV (reference sequence). V was trimmed by 5 bases and J by 3 bases, leaving 11 bases between them. This CDR3 spans 13 amino acids. CDR3 residues: CASSPRNNYEQYF. CDR3 DNA: TGTGCCAGCAGTCCCAGGAACAACTACGAGCAGTACTTC.

This clonotype has a count of ten or more. Possible read error: a much larger clone is one base away. The rearrangement links TRBV20-1 to TRBJ2-7; 12 bases align to TRBD2. Per germline, CDR1 DFQATT and CDR2 SNEGSKA (reference sequence). This CDR3 is built from 16 residues. The V and J ends lost 0 bases and 2 bases, in that order; junction bases with no gene match: 5. CDR3 residues: CSARDLTSGRAYEQYF. CDR3 sequence (DNA): TGCAGTGCTAGAGATCTGACTAGCGGGAGAGCCTACGAGCAGTACTTC.

In its sample, this clonotype ranks as medium-sized. The chain is built from TRBV2 and TRBJ2-3; 13 bases fit TRBD2. CDR3 length: 16 residues. The J segment lost 0 bases and the V segment lost 7 bases, leaving 4 bases of the junction unmatched. Per germline, CDR1 SNHLY and CDR2 FYNNEI. This chain's CDR3 is CASKPGLAGSTDTQYF. In nucleotides, the CDR3 is TGTGCCAGCAAGCCGGGACTAGCGGGGAGCACAGATACGCAGTATTTT.

This clonotype was seen ten or more times. The chain is built from TRBV13 and TRBJ2-3; tentative D call: TRBD2 (5 bases). Between the trimmed V and J ends, which lost 3 bases and 2 bases, there was a span of 15 bases. Germline V gene lookup returns CDR1 PRHDT and CDR2 FYEKMQ (reference sequence). This CDR3 is 16 amino acids long. The CDR3 sequence: CASSFLLDGNTDTQYF. Here the CDR3 DNA reads TGTGCCAGCAGCTTCCTCCTAGACGGGAACACAGATACGCAGTATTTT.

The rearrangement uses TRBV6-2 or TRBV6-3 and TRBJ1-5; no definite D call. The CDR3 runs 15 residues. V was trimmed by 2 bases and J by 4 bases, leaving 12 bases between them. Per the germline V gene, CDR1 is MNHEY and CDR2 is SVGEGT. The CDR3 region has the DNA TGTGCCAGCAGTTACGACCTGACACGAAATCAGCCCCAGCATTTT. Residues: CASSYDLTRNQPQHF.

This clonotype has a count of ten or more. The chain joins TRBV5-1 to TRBJ2-2; 10 nucleotides match TRBD2. The V segment lost 4 bases and the J segment 0 bases; nucleotides outside the gene matches: 6. This CDR3 region has 17 residues. Germline V gene data show CDR1 as SGHRS and CDR2 as YFSETQ. CDR3 amino acids: CASSPSGRAPNTGELFF. The CDR3 nucleotides read TGCGCCAGCAGCCCAAGCGGGAGGGCCCCGAACACCGGGGAGCTGTTTTTT. Supplemented by reference TRBV5-1 and TRBJ2-2, the full variable domain reads KAGVTQTPRYLIKTRGQQVTLSCSPISGHRSVSWYQQTPGQGLQFLFEYFSETQRNKGNFPGRFSGRQFSNSRSEMNVSTLELGDSALYLCASSPSGRAPNTGELFFGEGSRLTVL.

By sample share, this clonotype is medium-sized. CDR3 nucleotide sequence: TGTGCCAGCAGTTCCACCGGCCCACCTTACAATGAGCAGTTCTTC. Protein product: CASSSTGPPYNEQFF. The J gene is TRBJ2-1, the V gene TRBV28; D uncertain. The CDR3 is made up of 15 amino acids. Per germline, CDR1 MDHEN and CDR2 SYDVKM. The V end lost 4 bases, the J end lost 4 bases, and 14 bases lay between the germline ends.

This clonotype was counted ten times or more. This CDR3 reads CASSSSGQGTDTQYF. CDR3 DNA: TGTGCCAGCAGCTCTTCGGGACAGGGCACAGATACGCAGTATTTT. V and J are TRBV7-3 and TRBJ2-3; 8 bases are shared with TRBD1. The CDR3 sequence is 15 residues long. The junction had 4 bases not matched to a gene; V was cut back by 4 bases and J by 1 base. Germline V lookup: CDR1 SGHTA, CDR2 FQGTGA.

Judged by abundance, this clonotype is medium-sized. The chain combines TRBV25-1 with TRBJ2-5, with D possibly being TRBD1 (7 bases). Between the trimmed V and J ends, which lost 10 bases and 0 bases, there was a span of 12 bases. The CDR3 loop spans 13 amino acids. The V gene's germline CDR1 is MGHDK and CDR2 SYGVNS. DNA of the CDR3: TGTGCCACCCAGGGGGACTACCAAGAGACCCAGTACTTC. Protein product: CATQGDYQETQYF.

By proportion, this clonotype is medium-sized. V usage is TRBV5-6 and J usage is TRBJ2-1; possible D gene TRBD1, 6 bases. The V and J ends lost 4 bases and 8 bases respectively, with 13 bases between them. Germline assignment: CDR1 SGHDT and CDR2 YYEEEE. The CDR3 is 13 residues long. The CDR3 sequence: CASSQIGGDEQFF. CDR3 nucleotide sequence: TGTGCCAGCAGCCAAATTGGGGGCGATGAGCAGTTCTTC.

By frequency in the sample, this clonotype is medium-sized. CDR3 region: CSVAGGRSYNEQFF. The CDR3, as DNA: TGCAGCGTTGCAGGGGGGAGATCCTACAATGAGCAGTTCTTC. The chain uses TRBV29-1 and TRBJ2-1; D is possibly TRBD1 (7 bases). Germline CDR1 and CDR2: SQVTM and ANQGSEA. The ends were cut back, 4 bases at V and 1 base at J, with 11 bases in the middle. This CDR3 region has 14 residues.

This clonotype was detected ten times or more. The chain joins TRBV29-1 to TRBJ2-3, with D uncertain. The CDR3 sequence is 10 residues long. V dropped 4 bases and J dropped 1 base, with 0 bases sitting between them. The germline V gene has CDR1 SQVTM and CDR2 ANQGSEA. The CDR3 coding sequence is TGCAGCGTTGGCACAGATACGCAGTATTTT. As protein: CSVGTDTQYF.

This clonotype ranks as medium-sized. V and J are TRBV7-2 and TRBJ1-5, with D unclear. The CDR3 length is 13 residues. V was trimmed by 5 bases and J by 9 bases, leaving 14 bases between them. Germline V gives CDR1 SGHTA, CDR2 FQGNSA. CDR3 protein: CASSRGLDLPQHF. DNA for the CDR3: TGTGCCAGCAGCCGCGGACTGGATTTGCCCCAGCATTTT.

This clonotype is deemed medium-sized (0.01 to 0.1%). This chain links TRBV7-9 with TRBJ2-1, with a tentative D call TRBD1 (5 bases). This CDR3 contains 13 residues. The V end lost 4 bases, the J end lost 8 bases, and 12 bases lay between the germline ends. Germline-derived CDR1 and CDR2 are SEHNR and FQNEAQ (reference sequence). The CDR3 DNA reads TGTGCCAGCAGCTCTCCAGGGTCTGATGAGCAGTTCTTC. Translation gives CASSSPGSDEQFF.

This clonotype is medium-sized. V is TRBV7-8 and J is TRBJ1-4, with no clear D. CDR1 and CDR2 from the germline V gene are SGHVS and FQNEAQ. The CDR3 contains 15 residues. Trimming removed 6 bases from V and 5 bases from J, with 16 bases in between. The CDR3 loop reads CASRPAGSRNEKLFF. CDR3 nucleotide sequence: TGTGCCAGCAGACCTGCCGGGTCCCGGAATGAAAAACTGTTTTTT.

This clonotype has just a few counts. The V and J genes are TRBV28 and TRBJ1-2; TRBD1 agrees at 7 bases. CDR1 is MDHEN and CDR2 is SYDVKM in the germline V gene. The CDR3 is 13 residues long. V was clipped by 4 bases and J by 4 bases; unmatched bases: 3. CDR3 residues: CASSSDRAYGYTF. The CDR3 DNA reads as TGTGCCAGCAGTTCAGACAGGGCCTATGGCTACACCTTC.

The chain couples TRBV14 to TRBJ2-3; TRBD1 matches 9 bases. Germline-derived CDR1 and CDR2 are SGHDN and FVKESK. This CDR3 has 14 amino acids. V was clipped by 4 bases and J by 8 bases; unmatched bases: 7. CDR3 residues: CASSLGTGLGTQYF. CDR3 nucleotides: TGTGCCAGCAGCCTCGGGACAGGGTTGGGTACGCAGTATTTT. Variable domain in full (rest from reference TRBV14 and TRBJ2-3): EAGVTQFPSHSVIEKGQTVTLRCDPISGHDNLYWYRRVMGKEIKFLLHFVKESKQDESGMPNNRFLAERTGGTYSTLKVQPAELEDSGVYFCASSLGTGLGTQYFGPGTRLTVL.

This clonotype was counted a few times. The chain's CDR3 is CASSFRGTGELFF. The CDR3 DNA reads TGTGCCAGCAGTTTTCGGGGAACCGGGGAGCTGTTTTTT. J is TRBJ2-2 and V is TRBV28; D possibly corresponds to TRBD2 (5 bases). Trimming shortened V by 3 bases and J by 5 bases, and 7 bases separated the two germline ends. Germline V CDR1 and CDR2: MDHEN, SYDVKM. This CDR3 contains 13 residues.

By sample fraction, this clonotype is medium-sized. This chain joins TRBV7-9 and TRBJ2-3; 7 bases match TRBD1. V was pared by 5 bases and J by 6 bases, with 11 bases of the junction left unmatched. Per germline, CDR1 SEHNR and CDR2 FQNEAQ (reference sequence). The CDR3 contains 15 residues. Here the CDR3 reads CASSGTVTNVDTQYF. The CDR3, as DNA: TGTGCCAGCAGCGGGACAGTCACAAATGTGGATACGCAGTATTTT.

This clonotype rates as medium-sized (0.01 to 0.1%). The chain uses TRBV6-2 or TRBV6-3 and TRBJ1-2, with TRBD1 as a possible D gene (6 bases). The CDR3 is made up of 13 amino acids. In germline, CDR1 is MNHEY, CDR2 SVGEGT. Trimming left V 5 bases short and J 2 bases short, with 9 bases between. The CDR3 region has the DNA TGTGCCAGCAGTCAGGGGCCAAACTATGGCTACACCTTC. Translated, it gives CASSQGPNYGYTF.

This clonotype is categorized as medium-sized. This rearrangement joins TRBV6-5 to TRBJ2-6, with D uncertain. Deletions cut 7 bases from V and 0 bases from J, with 7 bases between. Per germline, CDR1 MNHEY and CDR2 SVGAGI. This CDR3 region has 14 residues. CDR3 DNA: TGTGCCAGCACAACCAGCTCTGGGGCCAACGTCCTGACTTTC. Residues: CASTTSSGANVLTF.

By share of the sample, this clonotype is medium-sized. The chain employs TRBV24-1 and TRBJ2-3; D is ambiguous. V was trimmed by 2 bases and J by 3 bases, leaving 8 bases between them. Germline CDR1 and CDR2: KGHDR and SFDVKD. This CDR3 comprises 14 residues. The chain's CDR3 is CATSDSRWTDTQYF. The DNA of the CDR3 is TGTGCCACCAGTGATTCCCGGTGGACAGATACGCAGTATTTT.

This clonotype is judged medium-sized. V gene TRBV2 combines with J gene TRBJ2-3; TRBD2 matches at 13 bases. The CDR3 spans 19 residues. V lost 0 bases and J lost 7; bases outside the gene matches: 13. CDR1 and CDR2 (germline): SNHLY, FYNNEI. CDR3 loop: CASSEAPGTSGRGSNTQYF. The CDR3 DNA sequence: TGTGCCAGCAGTGAAGCGCCGGGTACTAGCGGGAGGGGTAGTAATACGCAGTATTTT.

This clonotype was seen a few times. The rearrangement joins TRBV6-6 to TRBJ2-1; 7 bases align to TRBD2. The germline CDR1 and CDR2 sequences are MNHNY and SVGAGI (reference sequence). The CDR3 is made up of 16 amino acids. The trim removed 7 bases at V and 0 bases at J, leaving 9 bases unmatched. The CDR3 sequence is CASNLEAGSSYNEQFF. CDR3 in DNA: TGTGCCAGCAACCTAGAAGCGGGGAGCTCCTACAATGAGCAGTTCTTC.

This clonotype is labeled medium-sized. The V and J genes are TRBV10-3 and TRBJ2-5; TRBD2 aligns across 8 bases. Germline CDR1 reads ENHRY; CDR2 reads SYGVKD. The CDR3 extends over 14 amino acids. The J segment lost 6 bases and the V segment lost 11 bases, leaving 14 bases of the junction unmatched. The CDR3 protein is CAAKDGLARKTQYF. The CDR3 DNA is TGTGCCGCAAAAGACGGACTAGCTCGGAAGACCCAGTACTTC.

The chain couples TRBV6-5 to TRBJ1-1, with TRBD1 as a possible D gene (5 bases). Germline assignment: CDR1 MNHEY and CDR2 SVGAGI. CDR3 length: 15 amino acids. Deletions cut 6 bases from V and 0 bases from J, with 14 bases between. This CDR3 is CASRGVHLLNTEAFF. In nucleotides, the CDR3 is TGTGCCAGCAGGGGGGTGCACCTTTTGAACACTGAAGCTTTCTTT.

This clonotype is classed as large. The chain has TRBV6-1 and TRBJ1-1, with 8 positions matching TRBD1. Trimming removed 5 bases from V and 3 bases from J; junction bases left unmatched: 8. There are 15 residues in the CDR3. The germline V gene encodes CDR1 MNHNS and CDR2 SASEGT. CDR3 protein: CASSISTGGDTEAFF. Here the CDR3 DNA reads TGTGCCAGCAGTATTTCAACAGGGGGAGACACTGAAGCTTTCTTT.